The 27 T cell receptor beta chains below were found in one sample sequenced in a study of control samples from healthy donors and cancer patients. Only in-frame clones appear in the TCRdb table, and some are missing; sequencing was by immunoSEQ multiplex PCR. The table lists about 54,000 clones, 95% to 96% of them singletons. Sequencing was done on a sample of blood. The source of these receptors is a woman aged 25-40 years in good health.

The chain is built from TRBV7-9 and TRBJ2-7, with 9 nucleotides matching TRBD1. The junction had 5 bases not matched to a gene; V was cut back by 7 bases and J by 4 bases. CDR3 length equals 13 residues. CDR1 and CDR2 (germline): SEHNR, FQNEAQ (reference sequence). The CDR3 nucleotides read TGTGCCAGCAAGAGGACAGGGGTTTACGAGCAGTACTTC. Its protein product is CASKRTGVYEQYF.

V is TRBV11-2 and J is TRBJ2-7, with unresolved D. V was shortened by 5 bases and J by 0 bases, with 5 bases between the two germline ends. The CDR3 loop spans 12 amino acids. Germline values: CDR1 SGHAT, CDR2 FQNNGV. CDR3 residues: CASSQNSYEQYF. CDR3 DNA sequence: TGTGCCAGCAGCCAAAACTCCTACGAGCAGTACTTC.

V and J are TRBV19 and TRBJ2-1; 8 bases match TRBD1. V lost 4 bases to trimming and J lost 8 bases; unmatched junction nucleotides: 4. Germline lookup yields CDR1 LNHDA and CDR2 SQIVND (reference sequence). The CDR3 runs to 13 residues. The CDR3 sequence: CASSRTGLHEQFF. CDR3 DNA: TGTGCCAGTAGTAGGACAGGGTTACATGAGCAGTTCTTC.

The rearrangement joins TRBV28 to TRBJ2-7, with TRBD1 identical over 9 bases. V shed 8 bases and J 2 bases; nucleotides not matched to a gene: 10. Germline loops: CDR1 MDHEN, CDR2 SYDVKM. The CDR3 has 15 amino acids. CDR3 DNA: TGTGCCAGCGAAGAACCGGGACAGGGTCCCTACGAGCAGTACTTC. Its protein is CASEEPGQGPYEQYF.

The chain couples TRBV6-4 to TRBJ1-5, with D tentatively TRBD1 (5 bases). The CDR3 covers 20 residues. Trimming pared 2 bases from V and 3 bases from J, leaving 26 bases between. Germline V CDR1 and CDR2: MRHNA, SNTAGT. CDR3 amino acids: CASSDPGLRGGYNFNQPQHF. In DNA, the CDR3 is TGTGCCAGCAGTGACCCTGGTTTGCGGGGGGGATATAACTTCAATCAGCCCCAGCATTTT.

The chain has TRBV27 and TRBJ1-5; D not certain. The CDR3 sequence is 15 residues long. Per germline, CDR1 MNHEY and CDR2 SMNVEV (reference sequence). The V end lost 5 bases, the J end lost 0 bases, and 11 bases lay between the germline ends. The CDR3 is CASSLLGLSNQPQHF. CDR3 bases: TGTGCCAGCAGTCTCCTGGGCCTTAGCAATCAGCCCCAGCATTTT.

V and J are TRBV6-1 and TRBJ1-2; no clear D gene. Looked up from germline, CDR1 is MNHNS and CDR2 is SASEGT. The CDR3 sequence is 16 residues long. The ends were cut back, 2 bases at V and 6 bases at J, with 19 bases in the middle. This CDR3 is CASSESGNHPFNGYTF. The CDR3 DNA follows: TGTGCCAGCAGTGAAAGCGGTAACCACCCTTTCAATGGCTACACCTTC.

The chain combines TRBV20-1 with TRBJ2-2; 12 bases match TRBD2. This CDR3 has 18 residues. The V gene's germline CDR1 is DFQATT and CDR2 SNEGSKA (reference sequence). Trimming cost V 3 bases and J 7 bases; bases outside gene matches: 15. The CDR3 DNA is TGCAGTGCTAGTAAAGGACTAGCGGGGCCTGAGAGGGGCGGGGAGCTGTTTTTT. Its translation: CSASKGLAGPERGGELFF.

The chain uses TRBV6-5 and TRBJ1-5; no firm D call. The CDR3 is 15 amino acids. The ends were cut back, 7 bases at V and 5 bases at J, with 18 bases in the middle. Germline V CDR1 and CDR2: MNHEY, SVGAGI. The CDR3 region is CASTESGGFHQPQHF. The DNA of the CDR3 is TGTGCCAGCACCGAGAGTGGTGGTTTCCATCAGCCCCAGCATTTT.

V gene TRBV7-9 combines with J gene TRBJ2-2; 11 bases are a match to TRBD2. CDR3 size: 16 residues. Looked up from germline, CDR1 is SEHNR and CDR2 is FQNEAQ (reference sequence). J lost 4 bases, V lost 5 bases, and 6 bases had no gene match. CDR3 region: CASSISGRAVTGELFF. For the CDR3, the DNA is TGTGCCAGCAGCATTAGCGGGAGGGCAGTCACCGGGGAGCTGTTTTTT. The full variable domain, with the rest looked up from reference TRBV7-9 and TRBJ2-2, is DTGVSQNPRHKITKRGQNVTFRCDPISEHNRLYWYRQTLGQGPEFLTYFQNEAQLEKSRLLSDRFSAERPKGSFSTLEIQRTEQGDSAMYLCASSISGRAVTGELFFGEGSRLTVL.

The chain couples TRBV27 to TRBJ1-4; 7 bases fit TRBD1. Germline CDR1 MNHEY, CDR2 SMNVEV (reference sequence). The CDR3 loop spans 15 amino acids. Trimming removed 3 bases from V and 5 bases from J; junction bases left unmatched: 6. CDR3 nucleotide sequence: TGTGCCAGCAGTTTGATATCAGGGGGGAATGAAAAACTGTTTTTT. Its translation: CASSLISGGNEKLFF.

This clone was seen just once. The chain joins TRBV30 to TRBJ2-1; 7 bases align to TRBD2. With 0 bases clipped from V and 9 bases from J, the junction kept 8 bases outside the gene matches. Germline loops: CDR1 GTSNPN, CDR2 SVGIG (reference sequence). This CDR3 spans 14 amino acids. CDR3 sequence (DNA): TGTGCCTGGAGTGTTCTAGCGGTAGTCGGTGAGCAGTTCTTC. This sequence encodes CAWSVLAVVGEQFF.

The chain links TRBV2 to TRBJ1-5; D is possibly TRBD1 (6 bases). This CDR3 has 14 amino acids. V lost 5 bases, J lost 9 bases, and 17 bases lay in between. Looked up from germline, CDR1 is SNHLY and CDR2 is FYNNEI. Here the CDR3 reads CASSPRQAGGPQHF. The CDR3 DNA follows: TGTGCCAGCAGTCCCCGACAGGCCGGGGGGCCCCAGCATTTT.

J is TRBJ2-7 and V is TRBV2; the match to TRBD1 covers 10 bases. The CDR3 runs 15 residues. Unmatched junction bases numbered 7, after V lost 5 bases and J lost 3 bases. The germline V gene encodes CDR1 SNHLY and CDR2 FYNNEI. CDR3 region: CASSPGQGVFYEQYF. CDR3 coding DNA: TGTGCCAGCAGTCCAGGACAGGGGGTATTCTACGAGCAGTACTTC.

This clone was seen a few times. The DNA for the CDR3 is TGTGCCAGCAGCCCAACAGCGGCCTCTTCCTACGAGCAGTACTTC. Translation: CASSPTAASSYEQYF. The genes are TRBV9 and TRBJ2-7, with a possible D match to TRBD2 (5 bases). This CDR3 spans 15 amino acids. The V end was cut by 4 bases, the J end by 1 base, with 15 bases between. CDR1 SGDLS and CDR2 YYNGEE come from the germline V gene.

The genes are TRBV24-1 and TRBJ1-5, with 12 bases lining up with TRBD1. Germline values: CDR1 KGHDR, CDR2 SFDVKD. V lost 0 bases and J lost 6; bases outside the gene matches: 5. CDR3 length equals 17 residues. The CDR3 coding sequence is TGTGCCACCAGTGATTTGGGGGACAGGGGGCTCAGTCAGCCCCAGCATTTT. Translation gives CATSDLGDRGLSQPQHF.

This chain connects TRBV25-1 to TRBJ2-7, with TRBD2 identical over 11 bases. Germline trimming cut 0 bases from V and 2 bases from J; bases unmatched to any gene: 3. This CDR3 contains 16 residues. Germline V lookup: CDR1 MGHDK, CDR2 SYGVNS. In nucleotides, the CDR3 is TGTGCCAGCAGTGAATATGGTAGCGGGAGGGCCTACGAGCAGTACTTC. As protein: CASSEYGSGRAYEQYF.

The chain is built from TRBV15 and TRBJ2-5, with D possibly being TRBD2 (6 bases). The V end was cut by 6 bases, the J end by 5 bases, with 25 bases between. The CDR3 is 17 amino acids. Germline V gives CDR1 LNHNV, CDR2 YYDKDF (reference sequence). The CDR3 DNA reads as TGTGCCACCAGTCTTTCCCCGGGAGCCCCACTAGAGGAGACCCAGTACTTC. As protein: CATSLSPGAPLEETQYF. The whole variable domain, remainder taken from reference TRBV15 and TRBJ2-5, is DAMVIQNPRYQVTQFGKPVTLSCSQTLNHNVMYWYQQKSSQAPKLLFHYYDKDFNNEADTPDNFQSRRPNTSFCFLDIRSPGLGDTAMYLCATSLSPGAPLEETQYFGPGTRLLVL.

The J gene is TRBJ2-7, the V gene TRBV27; the D is unclear. The CDR3 sequence is 14 residues long. V shed 5 bases and J shed 0 bases, with 11 bases lying between them. CDR1 is MNHEY, CDR2 SMNVEV, per germline (reference sequence). The CDR3 protein is CASSRGPDSYEQYF. The CDR3 DNA follows: TGTGCCAGCAGTAGAGGTCCAGACTCCTACGAGCAGTACTTC.

This chain uses TRBV19 with TRBJ2-7, with a weak D call TRBD1 (6 bases). This CDR3 region has 14 residues. V lost 7 bases and J 0 bases, leaving 13 bases between the germline ends. CDR1 LNHDA and CDR2 SQIVND come from the germline V gene (reference sequence). CDR3 nucleotide sequence: TGTGCCAGTAAATCGGACAGTTTCTCCTACGAGCAGTACTTC. It specifies CASKSDSFSYEQYF.

The chain couples TRBV18 to TRBJ1-2, with 9 bases lining up with TRBD1. The germline gives CDR1 KGHSH, CDR2 LQKENI. J was trimmed by 7 bases and V by 6 bases; bases with no gene match: 12. This CDR3 comprises 15 residues. CDR3 residues: CASSHQQGAGSGYTF. As DNA, the CDR3 is TGTGCCAGCTCCCATCAACAGGGGGCCGGCTCTGGCTACACCTTC.

The chain employs TRBV24-1 and TRBJ1-1, with 8 bases aligning to TRBD1. From germline, CDR1 is KGHDR and CDR2 SFDVKD. J was trimmed by 1 base and V by 7 bases; bases with no gene match: 1. The CDR3 spans 13 residues. The CDR3 protein is CATRGQGNTEAFF. The CDR3 DNA is TGTGCCACCAGAGGACAGGGGAACACTGAAGCTTTCTTT.

The genes are TRBV30 and TRBJ1-2; the D gene is possibly TRBD1 (5 bases). This CDR3 has 15 amino acids. Germline loops: CDR1 GTSNPN, CDR2 SVGIG (reference sequence). V dropped 0 bases and J dropped 1 base, with 12 bases sitting between them. The CDR3 is CAWSVPQAGNYGYTF. Written as DNA, the CDR3 is TGTGCCTGGAGTGTACCACAGGCAGGTAACTATGGCTACACCTTC.

The V gene is TRBV2, the J gene TRBJ1-6; maybe TRBD1 (6 bases). The CDR3 runs 15 residues. V shed 4 bases and J shed 5 bases, with 12 bases lying between them. Germline assignment: CDR1 SNHLY and CDR2 FYNNEI. Here the CDR3 reads CASSGNRVNNSPLHF. The DNA of the CDR3 is TGTGCCAGCAGTGGTAACAGGGTTAATAATTCACCCCTCCACTTT.

This chain uses TRBV6-4 with TRBJ2-1, with D possibly being TRBD2 (6 bases). V lost 2 bases and J lost 5, with 22 bases in between. Germline V gene sequence: CDR1 MRHNA, CDR2 SNTAGT. CDR3 length: 18 residues. The CDR3 loop is CASSDRLASPLMNNEQFF. CDR3 coding DNA: TGTGCCAGCAGTGACCGCCTAGCGAGCCCCCTTATGAACAATGAGCAGTTCTTC.

The rearrangement links TRBV6-1 to TRBJ1-1; D possibly corresponds to TRBD1 (5 bases). Between the trimmed V and J ends, which lost 2 bases and 6 bases, there was a span of 28 bases. CDR1 and CDR2 from the germline V gene are MNHNS and SASEGT. CDR3 length: 19 residues. CDR3 bases: TGTGCCAGCAGTGAACCGTCGAATAGTATTGTTCCTACGGGGGCTGAAGCTTTCTTT. The encoded protein is CASSEPSNSIVPTGAEAFF.

This clone was seen just once. The rearrangement uses TRBV24-1 and TRBJ2-1; possible D gene TRBD2, 5 bases. This CDR3 is 15 amino acids long. Germline V gives CDR1 KGHDR, CDR2 SFDVKD. Trimming removed 0 bases from V and 2 bases from J, with 7 bases in between. The CDR3: CATSDLGGAYNEQFF. As DNA, the CDR3 is TGTGCCACCAGTGATTTGGGAGGAGCCTACAATGAGCAGTTCTTC.